This TCR beta chain was sequenced for a study of cytomegalovirus exposure and HLA in healthy donors. Study information: The 110 or so validation repertoires used a platform that matched the one used for the approximately 670 first-cohort repertoires, as a later analysis reported.

The table came from immunoSEQ multiplex PCR; TCRdb's copy has only in-frame clones and leaves some out. The sample records 120,000 to 150,000 clones, just under 85% being singletons. This clonotype was obtained from a woman in her 30s in good health and CMV-seronegative. The sample taken for sequencing was PBMCs.

DNA of the CDR3: TGTGCCAGCAGCGATAGATGGGAGCAGTACTTC. It translates to CASSDRWEQYF. The rearrangement joins TRBV27 to TRBJ2-7; no firm D call. V gave up 6 bases and J gave up 7 bases, with 10 bases separating them. Germline CDR1 MNHEY, CDR2 SMNVEV (reference sequence). The CDR3 contains 11 residues.